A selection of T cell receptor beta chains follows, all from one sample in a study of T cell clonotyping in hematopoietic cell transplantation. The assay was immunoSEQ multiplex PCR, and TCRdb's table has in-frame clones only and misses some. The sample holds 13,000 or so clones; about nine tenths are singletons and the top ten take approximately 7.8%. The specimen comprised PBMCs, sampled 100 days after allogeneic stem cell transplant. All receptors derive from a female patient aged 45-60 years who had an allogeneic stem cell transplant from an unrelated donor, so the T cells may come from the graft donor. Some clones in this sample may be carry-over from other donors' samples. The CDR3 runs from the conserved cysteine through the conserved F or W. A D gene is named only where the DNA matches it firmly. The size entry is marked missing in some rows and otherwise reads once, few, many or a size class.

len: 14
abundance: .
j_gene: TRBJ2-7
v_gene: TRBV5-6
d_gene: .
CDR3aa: CASQAYLGAYEQYF
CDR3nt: TGTGCCAGCCAAGCCTATCTGGGGGCGTACGAGCAGTACTTC

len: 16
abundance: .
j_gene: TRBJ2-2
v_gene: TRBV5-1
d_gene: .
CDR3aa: CASSLLAGIPTGELFF
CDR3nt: TGCGCCAGCAGCTTGTTGGCAGGGATCCCCACCGGGGAGCTGTTTTTT

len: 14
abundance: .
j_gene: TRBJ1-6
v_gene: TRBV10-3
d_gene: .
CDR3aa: CAIRGLDSNSPLHF
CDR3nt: TGTGCCATCAGGGGGCTGGATTCTAATTCACCCCTCCACTTT

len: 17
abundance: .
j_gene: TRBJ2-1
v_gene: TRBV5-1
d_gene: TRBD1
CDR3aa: CASNSGQGGYSYNEQFF
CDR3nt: TGCGCCAGCAACAGCGGACAGGGTGGTTACTCCTACAATGAGCAGTTCTTC

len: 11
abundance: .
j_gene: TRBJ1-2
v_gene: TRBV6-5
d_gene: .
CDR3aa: CASSSFDGYTF
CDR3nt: TGTGCCAGCAGCTCCTTCGATGGCTACACCTTC

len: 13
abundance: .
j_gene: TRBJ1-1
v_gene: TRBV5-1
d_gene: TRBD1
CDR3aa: CASSGPQGALAFF
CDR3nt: TGCGCCAGCAGCGGCCCCCAGGGGGCCCTTGCTTTCTTT

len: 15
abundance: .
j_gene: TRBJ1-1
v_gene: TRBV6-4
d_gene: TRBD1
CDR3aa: CASSDSPGGNTEAFF
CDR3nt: TGTGCCAGCAGTGACTCCCCAGGGGGCAACACTGAAGCTTTCTTT

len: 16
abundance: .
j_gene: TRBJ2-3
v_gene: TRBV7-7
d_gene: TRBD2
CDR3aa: CASSPGLAGGADTQYF
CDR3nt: TGTGCCAGCAGCCCTGGACTAGCGGGGGGTGCAGATACGCAGTATTTT

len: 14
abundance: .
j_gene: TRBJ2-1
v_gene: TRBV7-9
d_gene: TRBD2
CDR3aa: CASRLSGGYNEQFF
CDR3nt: TGTGCCAGCAGACTTAGCGGGGGCTACAATGAGCAGTTCTTC

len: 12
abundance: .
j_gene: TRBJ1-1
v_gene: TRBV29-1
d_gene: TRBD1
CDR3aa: CSGGTARTEAFF
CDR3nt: TGCAGCGGGGGGACAGCACGGACTGAAGCTTTCTTT

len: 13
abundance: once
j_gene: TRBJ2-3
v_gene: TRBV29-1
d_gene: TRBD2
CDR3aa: CSVRSGGADTQYF
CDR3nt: TGCAGCGTTCGAAGCGGGGGAGCAGATACGCAGTATTTT

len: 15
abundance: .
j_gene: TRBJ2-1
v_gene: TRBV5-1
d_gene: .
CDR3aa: CASSLVQGVENEQFF
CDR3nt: TGCGCCAGCAGCTTGGTACAGGGAGTGGAAAATGAGCAGTTCTTC

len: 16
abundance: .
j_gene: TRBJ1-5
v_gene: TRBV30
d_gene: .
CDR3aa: CAWSAQVHFSNQPQHF
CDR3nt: TGTGCCTGGAGTGCCCAGGTACACTTTAGCAATCAGCCCCAGCATTTT

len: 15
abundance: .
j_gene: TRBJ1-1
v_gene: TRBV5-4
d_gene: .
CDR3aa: CASSLGGGSRTEAFF
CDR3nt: TGTGCCAGCAGCTTGGGGGGGGGCTCACGCACTGAAGCTTTCTTT

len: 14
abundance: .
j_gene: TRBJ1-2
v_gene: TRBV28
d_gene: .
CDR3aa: CASSLIENSYGYTF
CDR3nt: TGTGCCAGCAGTTTAATCGAGAACTCCTATGGCTACACCTTC

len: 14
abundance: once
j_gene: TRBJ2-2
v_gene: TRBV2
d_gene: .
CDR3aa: CASSVGLTTGELFF
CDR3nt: TGTGCCAGCAGTGTGGGGTTAACCACCGGGGAGCTGTTTTTT

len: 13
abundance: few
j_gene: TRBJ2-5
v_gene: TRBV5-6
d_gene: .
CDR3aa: CASRGAIQETQYF
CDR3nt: TGTGCCAGTCGGGGGGCCATACAAGAGACCCAGTACTTC